This T cell receptor (beta chain) was identified during a study of patients and donors after allogeneic stem cell transplantation. MiXCR was run by TCRdb on the RT-PCR reads, yielding one entry per CDR3 protein. The sample consists of about 960,000 distinct CDR3 sequences, about a sixth of them appearing once. Trimming shortened V by 8 bases and J by 1 base, and 11 bases separated the two germline ends. The germline CDR1 and CDR2 sequences are LGHDT and YNNKEL (reference sequence). The CDR3 has 13 residues. This clonotype was detected only a few times. V usage is TRBV3-1 and J usage is TRBJ1-2; perhaps TRBD1 as D (6 bases). The TCR comes from a human donor who was either an allogeneic HSCT recipient or a stem cell or donor lymphocyte infusion donor (not recorded which). It is not recorded whose cells these are; they may come from a transplant donor. The sequenced material came from blood, either unsorted or a sorted T cell fraction (not recorded which). The CDR3 sequence is CASEGRGNYGYTF. Here the CDR3 DNA reads TGTGCCAGCGAGGGCAGGGGTAACTATGGCTACACCTTC.